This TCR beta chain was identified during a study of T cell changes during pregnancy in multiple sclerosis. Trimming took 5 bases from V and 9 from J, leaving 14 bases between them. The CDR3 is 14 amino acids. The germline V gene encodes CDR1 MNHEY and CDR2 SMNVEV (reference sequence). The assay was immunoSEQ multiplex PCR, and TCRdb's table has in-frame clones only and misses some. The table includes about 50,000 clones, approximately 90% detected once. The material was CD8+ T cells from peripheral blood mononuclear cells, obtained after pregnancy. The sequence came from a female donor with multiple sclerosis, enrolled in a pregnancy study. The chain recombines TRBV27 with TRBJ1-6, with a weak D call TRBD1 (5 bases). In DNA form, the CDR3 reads TGTGCCAGCAGTCCGGGGGGTCTGGGTTCACCCCTCCACTTT. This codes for CASSPGGLGSPLHF.